This T cell receptor (beta chain) was recorded in a study of T-cell memory formation after mild COVID-19 (dated by TCRdb to the early 2020s). A note on the overall study: TCR sequence clusters from the two donors were found to be largely donor specific. In a couple of donors, T-cell clones that expanded and contracted after mild COVID-19 were followed by sequencing TCRalpha and TCRbeta repertoires longitudinally. The cohort comprised two young, previously healthy adult volunteers, one female and one male.

Sequencing relied on an Illumina NovaSeq 6000. TCRalpha and TCRbeta cDNA libraries were constructed by 5'RACE with constant-segment primers, with sample barcodes and unique molecular identifiers being introduced. Trizol reagent was used to extract RNA from every sample. Amplification of the libraries took two PCR steps, and the second step added a second sample barcode plus Illumina TruSeq adapters. The libraries were sequenced on an Illumina NovaSeq using 2 x 150 bp paired-end reads. In the authors' own workflow: The reads were demultiplexed and collapsed into UMI-guided consensus sequences using migec v1.2.7. Using mixcr v2.1.11, UMI consensuses were aligned to TRA and TRB V and J templates and then assembled into clonotypes. A clonotype was counted as expanded or contracted only when both edgeR and NoisET called the clonotype significant, with the noise models trained on biological replicates. For edgeR calls, the thresholds were a false discovery rate-adjusted p below 0.01 and a log2 fold-change of 1. PCA with hierarchical clustering of max-normalized trajectories of the 1000 most abundant clonotypes was used as exploratory dynamics analysis. Each responding clone was given a CD4 or CD8 phenotype based on the CD4+ and CD8+ repertoires, which had been sequenced separately. The public reads were quality trimmed at Q25 with fastp and then assembled into clones with MiXCR by TCRdb, keeping productive beta chains. Each record represents a unique CDR3 protein, reported with the most common genes and DNA among its rows. TCRdb's processing, not the authors', yielded these V and J calls. The sample includes fewer than 30,000 distinct CDR3 sequences, with around 10% observed a single time. The top ten hold about 15% of the sample.

This clonotype is considered medium-sized (0.01 to 0.1%). It lacks a known antigen. No base-level quality is on record; no much larger clone is a single base apart. Beyond this particular receptor, the publication reports: The study included only a couple of mild cases, and larger cohorts that include severe cases with pre-infection samples were judged to be necessary. Contracting CD4+ clones appeared mostly in the CM and EM memory subsets, whereas CD8+ clones were enriched in EMRA. SARS-CoV-2 specificity of the second-wave clones peaking on day 37 was not confirmed. From day 15 to 85, contracting clones showed balanced CD4/CD8 phenotypes, whereas a second wave of clones that expanded from day 15 to 37 leaned towards CD4+. Some responding clones were detected in pre-infection memory, which suggested that pre-existing cross-reactive memory T cells had joined the SARS-CoV-2 response.

Including the terminal cysteine and phenylalanine, the CDR3 comprises 16 residues. Only the CDR3 DNA is retained, 48 bases long and in frame from the first base. Trimming costs V 4 bases and J 1 base, and their ends lie 14 bases apart. For CDR1 and CDR2, the germline V gene lists SGHDT and YYEEEE. Ficoll-Paque density gradient centrifugation was used to isolate PBMCs. The rearranged segments are TRBV5-6 and TRBJ2-2, with the D gene not confidently named. This sequence originates from an adult woman who had mild COVID-19 (a few samples of this study predate the infection). The sample titles of this study are shuffled in the database, so cell type and time point are left out; the donor was told from shared clones. Sequencing was performed on PBMCs or a T cell subset sorted from them (not recorded which). The CDR3: CASSGDIAWNTGELFF. The nucleotide sequence reads as follows: TGTGCCAGCAGCGGTGACATCGCCTGGAACACCGGGGAGCTGTTTTTT.